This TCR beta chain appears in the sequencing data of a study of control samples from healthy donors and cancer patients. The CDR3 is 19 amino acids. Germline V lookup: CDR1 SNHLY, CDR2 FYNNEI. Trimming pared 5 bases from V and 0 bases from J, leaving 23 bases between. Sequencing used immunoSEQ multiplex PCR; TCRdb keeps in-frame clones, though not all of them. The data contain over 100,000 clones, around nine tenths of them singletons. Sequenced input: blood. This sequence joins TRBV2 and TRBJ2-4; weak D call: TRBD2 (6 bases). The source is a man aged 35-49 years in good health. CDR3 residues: CASSKEWRGPSLAKNIQYF. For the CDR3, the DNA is TGTGCCAGCAGTAAAGAGTGGCGGGGACCCTCGTTAGCCAAAAACATTCAGTACTTC.